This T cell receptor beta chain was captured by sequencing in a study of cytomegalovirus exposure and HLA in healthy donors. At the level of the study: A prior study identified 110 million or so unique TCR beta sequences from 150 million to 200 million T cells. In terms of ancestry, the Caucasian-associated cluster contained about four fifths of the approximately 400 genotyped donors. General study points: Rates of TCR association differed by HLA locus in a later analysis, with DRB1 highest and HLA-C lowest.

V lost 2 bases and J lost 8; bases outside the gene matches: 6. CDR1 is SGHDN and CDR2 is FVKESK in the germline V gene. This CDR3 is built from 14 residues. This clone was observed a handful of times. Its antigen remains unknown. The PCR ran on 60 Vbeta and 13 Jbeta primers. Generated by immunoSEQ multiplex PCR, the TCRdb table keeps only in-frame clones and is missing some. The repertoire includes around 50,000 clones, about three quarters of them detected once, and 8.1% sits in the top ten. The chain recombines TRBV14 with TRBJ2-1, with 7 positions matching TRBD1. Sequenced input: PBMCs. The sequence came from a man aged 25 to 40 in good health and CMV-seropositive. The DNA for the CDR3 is TGTGCCAGCAGCCAACAACGACAGGGCCATGAGCAGTTCTTC. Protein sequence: CASSQQRQGHEQFF. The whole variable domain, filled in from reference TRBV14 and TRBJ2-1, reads EAGVTQFPSHSVIEKGQTVTLRCDPISGHDNLYWYRRVMGKEIKFLLHFVKESKQDESGMPNNRFLAERTGGTYSTLKVQPAELEDSGVYFCASSQQRQGHEQFFGPGTRLTVL.